A selection of T cell receptor beta chains follows, all from one sample in a study of blood T cells in healthy people across ages. Using its own MiXCR run on the 5' RACE reads, TCRdb lists one record per CDR3 protein. The sample contains more than 700,000 distinct CDR3 sequences, about 45% of which appear only once. The sequenced sample was blood. All receptors derive from a man older than 75 in good health. Each CDR3 is given with its conserved first and last residue. A D gene is named only where the DNA matches it firmly. A row's size may be missing; if present it is once, few, many or a size class.

v_call	clone_size	d_call	j_call	cdr3_nt	cdr3_aa
TRBV24-1	few	TRBD1	TRBJ2-3	TGTGCCACCAGTGATTTCCGACAGGGCCTCGGAGATACGCAGTATTTT	CATSDFRQGLGDTQYF
TRBV27	.	.	TRBJ2-1	TGTGCCAGCAGGTTATCATGGGGGAATGAGCAGTTCTTC	CASRLSWGNEQFF
TRBV18	.	TRBD2	TRBJ2-1	TGTGCCAGCTCACCTGGGACTAGCGGTTACAAAGAGACCCAGTTCTTC	CASSPGTSGYKETQFF
TRBV10-3	.	TRBD1	TRBJ2-5	TGTGCCATCAGTATCGGGACAGGAGAACCCCAAGAGACCCAGTACTTC	CAISIGTGEPQETQYF
TRBV5-1	many	TRBD1	TRBJ2-1	TGCGCCAGCAGCTTGGGACAGGGCGGACACAATGAGCAGTTCTTC	CASSLGQGGHNEQFF
TRBV6-6	.	.	TRBJ1-2	TGTGCCAGCAGTTACTGGGGAGAGGAAGGGGATGGCTACACCTTC	CASSYWGEEGDGYTF
TRBV20-1	.	TRBD1	TRBJ2-4	TGCAGTGCTAGGGACAGGGCCACAAACATTCAGTACTTC	CSARDRATNIQYF
TRBV24-1	.	.	TRBJ2-2	TGTGCCACCTCATTCGGTGGGACGAACACCGGGGAGCTGTTTTTT	CATSFGGTNTGELFF
TRBV6-1	.	TRBD2	TRBJ2-2	TGTGCCAGCCGTATATGGACTAGCGGGAAGTCCGGGGAGCTGTTTTTT	CASRIWTSGKSGELFF
TRBV5-1	.	TRBD1	TRBJ2-7	TGCGCCAGCAGCCGACACCGGGACAGCTCCTACGAGCAGTACTTC	CASSRHRDSSYEQYF
TRBV20-1	.	.	TRBJ2-3	TGCACTGCTAGAGGGACAGCGGGCTCGGGGGATACGCAGTATTTT	CTARGTAGSGDTQYF
TRBV4-1	.	.	TRBJ2-2	TGCGCCAGCAGCCAAGCTTTGGCTCCCGGGGAGCTGTTTTTT	CASSQALAPGELFF
TRBV9	few	.	TRBJ2-6	TGTGCCAGCAGCGAGTACATTGGGGCCAACGTCCTGACTTTC	CASSEYIGANVLTF
TRBV6-2/TRBV6-3	.	TRBD1	TRBJ1-5	TGTGCCAGCCTACAACAGGGGGCGGGTCAGCCCCAGCATTTT	CASLQQGAGQPQHF
TRBV4-3	.	.	TRBJ2-3	TGCGCCAGCAGCCCCCGGGACTCGGACACAGATACGCAGTATTTT	CASSPRDSDTDTQYF
TRBV12-3/TRBV12-4	once	.	TRBJ1-5	TGTGCCAGCAGTTTAGTACAGAGCAATCAGTCCCAGCATTTT	CASSLVQSNQSQHF
TRBV20-1	few	.	TRBJ2-3	TGCAGTGCTAGAGCTAGTATAGATACGCAGTATTTT	CSARASIDTQYF
TRBV12-2	.	.	TRBJ2-7	TGTGCAAGTCGCCCTCAACGTGGCGGGAGCAGTGCCTACGAGCAGTACTTC	CASRPQRGGSSAYEQYF
TRBV20-1	many	TRBD2	TRBJ2-7	TGCAGTGCTAAAAAGGCGGGGTTAGCGGGAGAGAACGAGCAGTACTTC	CSAKKAGLAGENEQYF
TRBV24-1	many	TRBD2	TRBJ2-4	TGTGCCACCAGTGATTTGAGACTAGCGGAAGACATTCAGTACTTC	CATSDLRLAEDIQYF
TRBV7-3	.	.	TRBJ2-1	TGTGCCAGCAGCCCCGGCGGTAGCGGTCACAATGAGCAGTTCTTC	CASSPGGSGHNEQFF
TRBV7-2	.	TRBD2	TRBJ2-5	TGTGCCAGCAAGGCGCTAGCGGGAGTCCGGGACCAGTACTTC	CASKALAGVRDQYF
TRBV29-1	.	.	TRBJ2-7	TGCAGCGTTGAAGAACGGAACTACGAGCAGTACTTC	CSVEERNYEQYF
TRBV19	.	.	TRBJ2-1	TGTGCCAGTAGGAACAGGGTAGGGTCCTACAATGAGCAGTTCTTC	CASRNRVGSYNEQFF
TRBV7-9	.	.	TRBJ2-1	TGTGCCAGCAGCACGGATCAAGTGTACAATGAGCAGTTCTTC	CASSTDQVYNEQFF
TRBV12-3/TRBV12-4	.	.	TRBJ2-1	TGTGCCAGCAGCACCGGGGCGAATGAGCAGTTCTTC	CASSTGANEQFF
TRBV6-6	many	TRBD2	TRBJ2-3	TGTGCCAGCAGTTACCGGCCGGGAGGGGTAGCAGATACGCAGTATTTT	CASSYRPGGVADTQYF
TRBV30	once	.	TRBJ1-1	TGTGCCTGGAAGATCGGACGTATGGACACTGAAGCTTTCTTT	CAWKIGRMDTEAFF
TRBV29-1	once	.	TRBJ2-7	TGCAGCGTTGTTCCGGACAGCAGAAAGCAGTACTTC	CSVVPDSRKQYF
TRBV21-1	.	.	TRBJ2-7	TGTGCCAGCAGCAAAGCCCCCGGTTGGCGGGACTCCTACGAGCAGTACTTC	CASSKAPGWRDSYEQYF
TRBV4-1	.	.	TRBJ2-6	TGCGCCAGCAGCCAAGAAGGGGCAGTTAATTCTGGGGCCAACGTCCTGACTTTC	CASSQEGAVNSGANVLTF
TRBV20-1	few	.	TRBJ2-4	TGCAGTGCTAGAGATCCGGGCGGACTACTAGCCAAAAACATTCAGTACTTC	CSARDPGGLLAKNIQYF
TRBV6-5	few	TRBD2	TRBJ2-3	TGTGCCAGCAGTTATAGCGGGAGGGTAAGCACAGATACGCAGTATTTT	CASSYSGRVSTDTQYF
TRBV19	.	.	TRBJ1-6	TGTGCCAGTAGCCAAGTACGGGTGGGGGATAATTCACCCCTCCACTTT	CASSQVRVGDNSPLHF
TRBV28	.	.	TRBJ1-1	TGTGCCAGCAGTTCAAGAATGGGCAGGGGGAACACTGAAGCTTTCTTT	CASSSRMGRGNTEAFF
TRBV14	.	.	TRBJ1-6	TGTGCCGGCAGCCACCGGGCTTGGGGTTCACCCCTCCACTTT	CAGSHRAWGSPLHF
TRBV18	.	.	TRBJ2-5	TGTGCCAGCTCACCAGTCCCTCAGGAGCAGTACTTC	CASSPVPQEQYF
TRBV12-3/TRBV12-4	many	.	TRBJ1-3	TGTGCCAGCAGTTGGGACGCTGGAAACACCATATATTTT	CASSWDAGNTIYF
TRBV14	.	.	TRBJ2-5	TGTGCCAGCAGCCAAGATGGCCTAGAAGTCGAGACCCAGTACTTC	CASSQDGLEVETQYF
TRBV20-1	few	.	TRBJ1-2	TGCAGTGCTAGAGTAGACGGTCTTGGCTACACCTTC	CSARVDGLGYTF
TRBV4-2	few	.	TRBJ2-3	TGTGCCAGCAGCCAATACCGGGACCTCCGTCCCGATACGCAGTATTTT	CASSQYRDLRPDTQYF
TRBV12-3/TRBV12-4	few	.	TRBJ2-7	TGTGCCAGCAGTCTGGACCGTAGTCGGAACGAGCAGTACTTC	CASSLDRSRNEQYF
TRBV20-1	.	.	TRBJ2-5	TGCAGTACTAGCCCCACCGGGACAACCTACAATGAGCAGTACTTC	CSTSPTGTTYNEQYF
TRBV7-8	few	TRBD1	TRBJ2-1	TGTGCCAGCAGCCCGAGAGACAGGGGGCTCGGGAATGAGCAGTTCTTC	CASSPRDRGLGNEQFF